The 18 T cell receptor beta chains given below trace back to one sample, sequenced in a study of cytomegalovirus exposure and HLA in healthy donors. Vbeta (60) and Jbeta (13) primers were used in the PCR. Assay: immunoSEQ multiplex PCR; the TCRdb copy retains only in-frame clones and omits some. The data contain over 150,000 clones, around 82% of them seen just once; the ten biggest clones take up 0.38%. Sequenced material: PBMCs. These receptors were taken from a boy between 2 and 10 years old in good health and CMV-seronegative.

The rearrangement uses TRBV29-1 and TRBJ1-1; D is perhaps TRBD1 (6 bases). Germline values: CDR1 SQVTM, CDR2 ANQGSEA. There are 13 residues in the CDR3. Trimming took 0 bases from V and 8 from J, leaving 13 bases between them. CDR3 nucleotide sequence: TGCAGCGTTGAAGAATTGAAGGGACAAGAAGCTTTCTTT. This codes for CSVEELKGQEAFF.

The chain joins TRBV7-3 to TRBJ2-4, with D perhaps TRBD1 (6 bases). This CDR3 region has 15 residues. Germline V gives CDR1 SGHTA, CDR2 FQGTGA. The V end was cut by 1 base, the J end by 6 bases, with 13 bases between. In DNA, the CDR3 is TGTGCCAGCAGCTTAAGGACAGATGGGACAAACATTCAGTACTTC. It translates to CASSLRTDGTNIQYF.

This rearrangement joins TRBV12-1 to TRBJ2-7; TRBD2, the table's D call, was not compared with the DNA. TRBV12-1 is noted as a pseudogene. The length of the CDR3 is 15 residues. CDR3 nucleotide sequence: TGTGCCAGCAGCCACTGTGGCGGGGACTCCTACGAGCAGTACTTC. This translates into CASSHCGGDSYEQYF.

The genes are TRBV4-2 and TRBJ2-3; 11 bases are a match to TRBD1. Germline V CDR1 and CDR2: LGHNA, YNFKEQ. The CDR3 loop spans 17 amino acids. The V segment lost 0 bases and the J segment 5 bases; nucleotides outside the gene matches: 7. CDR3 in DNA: TGTGCCAGCAGCCAAGATAGCCGGGACAGGGGGGGAGATACGCAGTATTTT. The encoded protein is CASSQDSRDRGGDTQYF.

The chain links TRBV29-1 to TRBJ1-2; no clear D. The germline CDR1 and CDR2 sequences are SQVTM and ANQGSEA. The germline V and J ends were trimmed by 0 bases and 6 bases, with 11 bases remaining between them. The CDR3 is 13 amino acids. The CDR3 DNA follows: TGCAGCGTTGAAGATCCCTTATCCGATGGCTACACCTTC. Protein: CSVEDPLSDGYTF.

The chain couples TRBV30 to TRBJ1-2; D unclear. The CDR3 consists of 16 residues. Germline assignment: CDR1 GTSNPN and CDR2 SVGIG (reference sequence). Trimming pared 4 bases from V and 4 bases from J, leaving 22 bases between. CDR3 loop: CAWTTRRADTTYGYTF. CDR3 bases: TGTGCCTGGACGACGAGGAGGGCAGATACCACCTATGGCTACACCTTC.

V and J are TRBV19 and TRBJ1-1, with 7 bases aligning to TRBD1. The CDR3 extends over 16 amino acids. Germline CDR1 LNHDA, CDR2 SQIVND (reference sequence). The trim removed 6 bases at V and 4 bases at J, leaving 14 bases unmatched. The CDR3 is CASRVPHLGGITEAFF. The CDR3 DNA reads TGTGCCAGTAGAGTCCCACACCTAGGGGGCATCACTGAAGCTTTCTTT.

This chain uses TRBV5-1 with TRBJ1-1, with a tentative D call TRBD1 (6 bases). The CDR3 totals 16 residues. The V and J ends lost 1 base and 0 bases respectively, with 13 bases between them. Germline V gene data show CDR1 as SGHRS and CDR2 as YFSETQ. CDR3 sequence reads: CASSLYAGVMNTEAFF. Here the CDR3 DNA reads TGCGCCAGCAGCTTGTACGCAGGGGTTATGAACACTGAAGCTTTCTTT.

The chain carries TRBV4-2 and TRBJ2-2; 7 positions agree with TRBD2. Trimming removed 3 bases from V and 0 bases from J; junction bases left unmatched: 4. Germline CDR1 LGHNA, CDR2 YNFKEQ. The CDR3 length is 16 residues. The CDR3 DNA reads TGTGCCAGCAGCCATGTCGGGACTACGAACACCGGGGAGCTGTTTTTT. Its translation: CASSHVGTTNTGELFF.

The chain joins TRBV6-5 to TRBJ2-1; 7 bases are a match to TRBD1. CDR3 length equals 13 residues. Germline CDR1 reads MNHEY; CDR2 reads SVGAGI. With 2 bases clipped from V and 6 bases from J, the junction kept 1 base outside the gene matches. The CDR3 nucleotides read TGTGCCAGCAGTTACGCAGGGGGCAATGAGCAGTTCTTC. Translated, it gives CASSYAGGNEQFF.

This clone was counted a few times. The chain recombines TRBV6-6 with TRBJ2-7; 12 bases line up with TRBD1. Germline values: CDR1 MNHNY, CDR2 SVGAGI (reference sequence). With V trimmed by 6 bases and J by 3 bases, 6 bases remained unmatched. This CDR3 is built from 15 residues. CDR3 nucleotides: TGTGCCAGCAGGGCAGGGACAGGGGGCTACTACGAGCAGTACTTC. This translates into CASRAGTGGYYEQYF.

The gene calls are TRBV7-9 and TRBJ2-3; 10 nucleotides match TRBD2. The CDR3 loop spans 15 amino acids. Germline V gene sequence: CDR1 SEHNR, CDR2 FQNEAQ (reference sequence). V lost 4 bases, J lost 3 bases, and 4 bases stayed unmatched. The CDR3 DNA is TGTGCCAGCAGCTCTAGCGGGAGTGGGACAGATACGCAGTATTTT. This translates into CASSSSGSGTDTQYF.

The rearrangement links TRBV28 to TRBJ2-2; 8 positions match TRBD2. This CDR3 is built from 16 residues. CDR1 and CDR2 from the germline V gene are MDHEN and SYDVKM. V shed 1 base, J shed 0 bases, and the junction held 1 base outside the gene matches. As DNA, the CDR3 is TGTGCCAGCAGTTTATATAGCGGGGCGAACACCGGGGAGCTGTTTTTT. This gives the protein CASSLYSGANTGELFF.

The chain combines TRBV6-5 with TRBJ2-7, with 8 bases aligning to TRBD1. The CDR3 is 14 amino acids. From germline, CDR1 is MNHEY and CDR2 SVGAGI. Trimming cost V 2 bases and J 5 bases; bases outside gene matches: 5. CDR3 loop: CASSYRTGPNEQYF. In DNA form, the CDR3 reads TGTGCCAGCAGTTACCGGACAGGGCCGAACGAGCAGTACTTC.

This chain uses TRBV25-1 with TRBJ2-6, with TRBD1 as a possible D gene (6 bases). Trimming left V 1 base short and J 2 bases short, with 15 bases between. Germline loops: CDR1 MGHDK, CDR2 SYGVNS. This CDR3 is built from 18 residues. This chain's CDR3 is CASSELGQGTPGANVLTF. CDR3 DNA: TGTGCCAGCAGTGAATTAGGCCAGGGGACCCCTGGGGCCAACGTCCTGACTTTC.

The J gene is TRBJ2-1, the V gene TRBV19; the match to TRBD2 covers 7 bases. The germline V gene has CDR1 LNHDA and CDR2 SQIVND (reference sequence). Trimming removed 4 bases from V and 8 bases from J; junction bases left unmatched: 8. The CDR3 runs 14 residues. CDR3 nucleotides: TGTGCCAGTAGTACCCGACTAGCTGAGGATGAGCAGTTCTTC. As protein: CASSTRLAEDEQFF.

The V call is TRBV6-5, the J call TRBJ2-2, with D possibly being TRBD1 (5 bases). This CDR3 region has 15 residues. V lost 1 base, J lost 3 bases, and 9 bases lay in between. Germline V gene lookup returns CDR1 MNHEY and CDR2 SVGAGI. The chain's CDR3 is CASSYLGVHTGELFF. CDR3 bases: TGTGCCAGCAGTTACTTAGGGGTTCACACCGGGGAGCTGTTTTTT.

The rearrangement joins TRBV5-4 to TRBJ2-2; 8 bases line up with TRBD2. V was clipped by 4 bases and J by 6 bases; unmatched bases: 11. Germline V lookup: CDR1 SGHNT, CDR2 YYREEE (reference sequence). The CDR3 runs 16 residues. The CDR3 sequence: CASSLKRELVSGELFF. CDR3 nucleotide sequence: TGTGCCAGCAGCCTGAAGCGGGAGCTGGTTTCCGGGGAGCTGTTTTTT.